The 19 T cell receptor beta chains below come from one sample, sequenced in a study of cytomegalovirus exposure and HLA in healthy donors. Both 60 Vbeta primers and 13 Jbeta primers went into the PCR. TCRdb keeps only in-frame clones here, not all; method: immunoSEQ multiplex PCR. The table shows fewer than 200,000 clones, with approximately 81% occurring only once. Material: PBMCs. The receptor set was obtained from a woman aged 25 to 45 in good health and CMV-seronegative.

A few counts support this clone. The rearrangement joins TRBV18 to TRBJ2-7; D remains ambiguous. Germline loops: CDR1 KGHSH, CDR2 LQKENI. The CDR3 has 13 residues. The V gene lost 3 bases and the J gene lost 1 base, with 7 bases spanning the gap. DNA for the CDR3: TGTGCCAGCTCACCTCCCGGGTCCTACGAGCAGTACTTC. Protein product: CASSPPGSYEQYF.

The sample holds one count of this clone. The chain is built from TRBV27 and TRBJ2-7, with 9 bases lining up with TRBD1. The CDR3 totals 13 residues. The germline gives CDR1 MNHEY, CDR2 SMNVEV (reference sequence). After removal of 5 bases from V and 3 bases from J, the junction contained 2 bases not matched to a gene. The CDR3 DNA reads as TGTGCCAGCAGTGTGACAGGGGGCTACGAGCAGTACTTC. Its protein is CASSVTGGYEQYF.

This clone was recorded once. V usage is TRBV7-9 and J usage is TRBJ2-5; 8 bases fit TRBD1. CDR1 is SEHNR and CDR2 is FQNEAQ in the germline V gene (reference sequence). The CDR3 is made up of 15 amino acids. V lost 5 bases and J lost 3; bases outside the gene matches: 8. CDR3 DNA: TGTGCCAGCAGCCCGCACCAGACAGGGGAAGAGACCCAGTACTTC. It codes for CASSPHQTGEETQYF.

This chain links TRBV18 with TRBJ2-2, with D perhaps TRBD1 (6 bases). Trimming left V 3 bases short and J 5 bases short, with 7 bases between. CDR1 and CDR2 from the germline V gene are KGHSH and LQKENI. This CDR3 has 13 residues. CDR3 coding DNA: TGTGCCAGCTCACCTCAGGGGACCGGGGAGCTGTTTTTT. Protein sequence: CASSPQGTGELFF.

This chain links TRBV28 with TRBJ1-3, with unresolved D. The CDR3 has 16 residues. The germline V and J ends were trimmed by 2 bases and 5 bases, with 16 bases remaining between them. From germline, CDR1 is MDHEN and CDR2 SYDVKM. Here the CDR3 reads CASSLKYSQTRNTIYF. The DNA for the CDR3 is TGTGCCAGCAGTTTAAAGTATTCGCAGACTAGAAACACCATATATTTT.

The chain has TRBV4-1 and TRBJ2-2; 8 nucleotides match TRBD1. This CDR3 has 18 amino acids. Unmatched junction bases numbered 11, after V lost 4 bases and J lost 1 base. Germline loops: CDR1 MGHRA, CDR2 YSYEKL. For the CDR3, the DNA is TGCGCCAGCAGCCCAACCTATCCCGGGACAGGGAACACCGGGGAGCTGTTTTTT. This sequence encodes CASSPTYPGTGNTGELFF.

This chain connects TRBV28 to TRBJ1-1; TRBD1 might be the D (6 bases). The V gene lost 6 bases and the J gene lost 6 bases, with 20 bases spanning the gap. Per the germline V gene, CDR1 is MDHEN and CDR2 is SYDVKM. The CDR3 has 15 residues. CDR3 sequence reads: CASSPGGLWSAEAFF. The CDR3 bases are TGTGCCAGCAGCCCTGGGGGCCTATGGAGCGCTGAAGCTTTCTTT.

The chain is built from TRBV9 and TRBJ2-5; D is unresolved. The germline V and J ends were trimmed by 4 bases and 5 bases, with 15 bases remaining between them. CDR3 length: 14 residues. Germline CDR1 SGDLS, CDR2 YYNGEE. The CDR3: CASSPATRIETQYF. The CDR3 DNA follows: TGTGCCAGCAGCCCAGCGACCCGCATTGAGACCCAGTACTTC.

The chain links TRBV21-1 to TRBJ1-3; the D call in the table, TRBD1, was not verified against the DNA. TRBV21-1 corresponds to a pseudogene. The CDR3 is 15 amino acids. In nucleotides, the CDR3 is TGTGCCAGCAGCAAAGAGGGGTCCGGTATGCACACCATATATTTT. Translated: CASSKEGSGMHTIYF.

The V and J genes are TRBV9 and TRBJ1-2, with 7 bases identical to TRBD1. The germline CDR1 and CDR2 sequences are SGDLS and YYNGEE. The CDR3 runs 14 residues. Trimming at V came to 3 bases and at J to 6 bases, leaving 8 bases not matched to a gene. DNA for the CDR3: TGTGCCAGCAGCGACTCGACAGGGACAAATGGCTACACCTTC. It specifies CASSDSTGTNGYTF.

CDR3 region: CASKLAEAGVEAFF. DNA for the CDR3: TGTGCCAGCAAACTGGCCGAAGCGGGCGTTGAGGCTTTCTTT. This rearrangement joins TRBV25-1 to TRBJ1-1; D not resolved. CDR3 length equals 14 residues. Trimming removed 7 bases at V and 11 bases at J, with 23 bases between. Germline lookup yields CDR1 MGHDK and CDR2 SYGVNS.

The V call is TRBV11-2, the J call TRBJ2-1; the match to TRBD2 covers 10 bases. The CDR3 is 15 amino acids. The germline V gene encodes CDR1 SGHAT and CDR2 FQNNGV. V shed 5 bases, J shed 4 bases, and the junction held 5 bases outside the gene matches. The CDR3 spells CASSMGLANYNEQFF. The CDR3 bases are TGTGCCAGCAGCATGGGACTAGCGAATTACAATGAGCAGTTCTTC. The full variable domain, its missing parts supplied by reference TRBV11-2 and TRBJ2-1, is EAGVAQSPRYKIIEKRQSVAFWCNPISGHATLYWYQQILGQGPKLLIQFQNNGVVDDSQLPKDRFSAERLKGVDSTLKIQPAKLEDSAVYLCASSMGLANYNEQFFGPGTRLTVL.

The chain combines TRBV5-6 with TRBJ2-5, with D maybe TRBD1 (5 bases). CDR3 length: 17 residues. Germline V CDR1 and CDR2: SGHDT, YYEEEE. V lost 4 bases to trimming and J lost 1 base, with 20 bases between them. This CDR3 is CASSPRQGLRIQETQYF. DNA of the CDR3: TGTGCCAGCAGCCCGAGGCAGGGTCTTAGAATCCAAGAGACCCAGTACTTC.

This chain uses TRBV6-5 with TRBJ1-2; 8 bases agree with TRBD1. This CDR3 has 13 amino acids. Germline loops: CDR1 MNHEY, CDR2 SVGAGI. J lost 1 base, V lost 7 bases, and 2 bases had no gene match. CDR3 coding DNA: TGTGCCAGCACCGGACAGGGTAACTATGGCTACACCTTC. This gives the protein CASTGQGNYGYTF.

V and J are TRBV15 and TRBJ2-1; D not resolved. V was shortened by 0 bases and J by 0 bases, with 9 bases between the two germline ends. Germline V gene data show CDR1 as LNHNV and CDR2 as YYDKDF (reference sequence). The CDR3 runs to 16 residues. The CDR3 spells CATSRDVAVSYNEQFF. The CDR3 DNA sequence: TGTGCCACCAGCAGAGATGTTGCGGTCTCCTACAATGAGCAGTTCTTC.

This rearrangement joins TRBV2 to TRBJ1-1; no reliable D call. The germline CDR1 and CDR2 sequences are SNHLY and FYNNEI. V lost 4 bases to trimming and J lost 3 bases, with 9 bases between them. The CDR3 sequence is 13 residues long. CDR3 DNA: TGTGCCAGCAGTGGGAGGGAAGACACTGAAGCTTTCTTT. Protein product: CASSGREDTEAFF.

The genes are TRBV19 and TRBJ1-2; D gene ambiguous. Trimming cost V 2 bases and J 4 bases, with 14 bases left between them. Per the germline V gene, CDR1 is LNHDA and CDR2 is SQIVND (reference sequence). The CDR3 has 15 amino acids. CDR3 sequence (DNA): TGTGCCAGTAGTATAATCTGGGAGGGTGGCTATGGCTACACCTTC. Encoded protein: CASSIIWEGGYGYTF.

The V call is TRBV2, the J call TRBJ1-1; 7 nucleotides align to TRBD1. CDR3 length: 15 amino acids. The germline gives CDR1 SNHLY, CDR2 FYNNEI. The junction had 7 bases not matched to a gene; V was cut back by 5 bases and J by 1 base. The CDR3 loop reads CASSTGTAANTEAFF. CDR3 in DNA: TGTGCCAGCAGTACCGGGACAGCGGCGAACACTGAAGCTTTCTTT. The variable domain in full, completed from reference TRBV2 and TRBJ1-1, reads EPEVTQTPSHQVTQMGQEVILRCVPISNHLYFYWYRQILGQKVEFLVSFYNNEISEKSEIFDDQFSVERPDGSNFTLKIRSTKLEDSAMYFCASSTGTAANTEAFFGQGTRLTVV.

The rearrangement uses TRBV4-3 and TRBJ2-5, with 7 bases fitting TRBD1. The DNA end is more similar to TRBJ2-7, so the J call may be wrong. CDR3 length: 15 residues. In germline, CDR1 is LGHNA, CDR2 YSLEER. CDR3 in amino acids: CASSQRTGDSYEQYF. The CDR3 region has the DNA TGCGCCAGCAGCCAACGAACAGGGGACTCCTACGAGCAGTACTTC.